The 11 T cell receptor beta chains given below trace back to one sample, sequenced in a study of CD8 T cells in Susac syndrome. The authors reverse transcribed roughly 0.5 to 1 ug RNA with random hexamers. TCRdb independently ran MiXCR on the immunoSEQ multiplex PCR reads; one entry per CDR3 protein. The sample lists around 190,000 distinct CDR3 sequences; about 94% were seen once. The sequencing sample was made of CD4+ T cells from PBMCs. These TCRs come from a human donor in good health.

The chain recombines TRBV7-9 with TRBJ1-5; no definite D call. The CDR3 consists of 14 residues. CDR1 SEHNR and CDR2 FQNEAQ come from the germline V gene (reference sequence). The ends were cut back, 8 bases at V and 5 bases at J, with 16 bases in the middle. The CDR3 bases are TGTGCCAGCCAGATCGACACTCCGCATCAGCCCCAGCATTTT. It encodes CASQIDTPHQPQHF.

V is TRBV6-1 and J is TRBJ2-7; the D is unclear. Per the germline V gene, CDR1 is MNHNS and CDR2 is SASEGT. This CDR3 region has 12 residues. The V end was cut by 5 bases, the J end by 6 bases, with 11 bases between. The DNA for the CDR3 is TGTGCCAGCAGTTTCTGGCGTGTCGAGCAGTACTTC. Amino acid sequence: CASSFWRVEQYF.

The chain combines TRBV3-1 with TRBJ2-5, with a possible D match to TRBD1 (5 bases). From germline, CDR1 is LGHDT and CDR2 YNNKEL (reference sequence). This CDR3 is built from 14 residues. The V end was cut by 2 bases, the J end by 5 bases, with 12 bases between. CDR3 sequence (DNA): TGTGCCAGCAGCCAAAGGGCAGGGCGGGAGACCCAGTACTTC. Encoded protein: CASSQRAGRETQYF.

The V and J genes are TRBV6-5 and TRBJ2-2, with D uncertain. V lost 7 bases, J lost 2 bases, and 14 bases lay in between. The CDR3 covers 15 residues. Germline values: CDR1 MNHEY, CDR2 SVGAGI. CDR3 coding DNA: TGTGCCAGCACCAAAATAGGCAGCAACACCGGGGAGCTGTTTTTT. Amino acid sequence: CASTKIGSNTGELFF.

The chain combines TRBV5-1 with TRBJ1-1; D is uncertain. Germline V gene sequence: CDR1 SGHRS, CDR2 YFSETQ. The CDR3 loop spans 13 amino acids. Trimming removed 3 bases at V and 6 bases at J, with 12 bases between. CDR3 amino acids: CASSSVPYAEAFF. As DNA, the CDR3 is TGCGCCAGCAGCTCAGTCCCGTACGCTGAAGCTTTCTTT.

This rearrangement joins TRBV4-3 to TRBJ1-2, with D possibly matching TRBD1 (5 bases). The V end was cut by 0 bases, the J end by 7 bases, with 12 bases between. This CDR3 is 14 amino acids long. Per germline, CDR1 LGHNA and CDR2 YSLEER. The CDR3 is CASSQESGRGGYTF. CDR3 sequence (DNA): TGCGCCAGCAGCCAAGAGAGCGGAAGGGGTGGCTACACCTTC.

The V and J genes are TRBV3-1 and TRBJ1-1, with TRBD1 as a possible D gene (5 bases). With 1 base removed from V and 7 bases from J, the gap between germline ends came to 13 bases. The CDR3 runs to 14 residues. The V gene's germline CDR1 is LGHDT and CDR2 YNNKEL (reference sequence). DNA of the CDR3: TGTGCCAGCAGCCAAGGGACAAGGGTGAGTGAAGCTTTCTTT. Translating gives CASSQGTRVSEAFF.

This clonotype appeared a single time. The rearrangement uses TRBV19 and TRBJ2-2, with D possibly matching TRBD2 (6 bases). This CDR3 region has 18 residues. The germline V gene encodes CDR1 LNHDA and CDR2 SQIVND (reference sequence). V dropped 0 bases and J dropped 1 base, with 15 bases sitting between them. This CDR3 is CASSIDGYRDLNTGELFF. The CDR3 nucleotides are TGTGCCAGTAGTATAGATGGTTACCGGGACTTGAACACCGGGGAGCTGTTTTTT.

CDR3 amino acids: CASSPGTAYEQYV. Here the CDR3 DNA reads TGTGCCAGCTCACCAGGTACAGCCTACGAGCAGTACGTC. The V call is TRBV18, the J call TRBJ2-7; D not resolved. Germline V CDR1 and CDR2: KGHSH, LQKENI. Trimming removed 2 bases at V and 2 bases at J, with 7 bases between. The CDR3 spans 13 residues.

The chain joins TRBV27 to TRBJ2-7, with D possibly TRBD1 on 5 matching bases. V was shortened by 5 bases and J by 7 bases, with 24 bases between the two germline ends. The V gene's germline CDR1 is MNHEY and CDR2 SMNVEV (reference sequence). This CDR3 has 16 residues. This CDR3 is CASSPAVWQGIGEQYV. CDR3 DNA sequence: TGTGCCAGCAGTCCGGCGGTATGGCAGGGTATAGGTGAGCAGTACGTC.

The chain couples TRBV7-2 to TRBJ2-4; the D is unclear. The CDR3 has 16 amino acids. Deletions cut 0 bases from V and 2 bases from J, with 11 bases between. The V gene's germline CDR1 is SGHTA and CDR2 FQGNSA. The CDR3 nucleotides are TGTGCCAGCAGCTTAGCGCAGACTCCGACCAAAAACATTCAGTACTTC. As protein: CASSLAQTPTKNIQYF.